Below, one T cell receptor beta chain is given with its context. The data were obtained in a study of T cells in tuberculosis. Libraries were prepared by immunoSEQ multiplex PCR; TCRdb keeps only in-frame clonotypes and omits some of them. This table has about 24,000 clones, 95% appearing once. The sequenced sample consisted of PBMCs. This TCR was sampled from a donor aged 10-30 years with latent tuberculosis or without tuberculosis infection.

The CDR3 protein is CASSPDVGSGARDTQYF. The CDR3 nucleotides read TGTGCCAGCTCACCTGACGTCGGGAGCGGGGCACGCGATACGCAGTATTTT. This sequence joins TRBV18 and TRBJ2-3; TRBD2 matches at 7 bases. V shed 3 bases, J shed 6 bases, and the junction held 15 bases outside the gene matches. Germline V gene lookup returns CDR1 KGHSH and CDR2 LQKENI. This CDR3 contains 17 residues. The complete variable domain, with remaining parts taken from reference TRBV18 and TRBJ2-3, reads NAGVMQNPRHLVRRRGQEARLRCSPMKGHSHVYWYRQLPEEGLKFMVYLQKENIIDESGMPKERFSAEFPKEGPSILRIQQVVRGDSAAYFCASSPDVGSGARDTQYFGPGTRLTVL.